This T cell receptor beta chain was documented in a study of blood T cells in healthy people across ages. CDR1 is SGHTA and CDR2 is FQGNSA in the germline V gene. Germline trimming cut 3 bases from V and 6 bases from J; bases unmatched to any gene: 10. The CDR3 loop spans 17 amino acids. The second PCR ran roughly 7 to 12 cycles with a sample-barcoded 5' primer and J-beta primers. TCRdb re-derived calls from the 5' RACE reads in MiXCR, one entry per CDR3 protein. The data hold approximately 800,000 distinct CDR3 sequences, with 45% to 70% observed a single time. Sequencing input: blood. The clonotype was recovered from a man aged 35 to 55 in good health. The chain uses TRBV7-2 and TRBJ2-2; 10 nucleotides agree with TRBD2. Written as DNA, the CDR3 is TGTGCCAGCAGCTTCAATAGCGGGAGGCGCAACGCCGGGGAGCTGTTTTTT. It is translated as CASSFNSGRRNAGELFF. The full variable domain, rest sourced from reference TRBV7-2 and TRBJ2-2, is GAGVSQSPSNKVTEKGKDVELRCDPISGHTALYWYRQSLGQGLEFLIYFQGNSAPDKSGLPSDRFSAERTGGSVSTLTIQRTQQEDSAVYLCASSFNSGRRNAGELFFGEGSRLTVL.